The T cell receptor (beta chain) under discussion was sequenced for a study of post-analysis software for immune sequencing data. Study summary: There were relapsing-remitting, secondary progressive and progressive-relapsing multiple sclerosis among the disease courses included.

Germline V gene lookup returns CDR1 LGHDT and CDR2 YNNKEL (reference sequence). Trimming pared 1 base from V and 5 bases from J, leaving 15 bases between. There are 16 residues in the CDR3. Whole-study findings and limits: There were about five TRBV segments more frequent in patients than controls, and TRBV5-6, TRBV5-1 and TRBV20-1 were among them. Controls showed significantly higher normalized Chao1 diversity than did multiple sclerosis patients. Co-batched samples clustered tightly together by F measure.

Presence of unique molecular identifiers characterized the TCR beta cDNA libraries. The yield from around 1 to 10 million T cells was 500,000 or so cDNA molecules in total. TCRdb analysed the PCR reads with MiXCR anew, one entry per CDR3 protein. The sample records roughly 800,000 distinct CDR3 sequences, approximately 53% being singletons. A word on this clonotype: Its target is not known.

V gene TRBV3-1 combines with J gene TRBJ1-5, with D unclear. The sequence was obtained from a girl aged 10 to 17 with multiple sclerosis. The sample comprised blood. DNA for the CDR3: TGTGCCAGCAGCCAAGGGAGAGGATTTTTCGATCAGCCCCAGCATTTT. This codes for CASSQGRGFFDQPQHF.